These 14 T cell receptor beta chains were all obtained from the same sample, sequenced in a study of blood T cells in healthy people across ages. A second about 6 to 12 cycle PCR used barcoded and J-beta primers. TCRdb ran MiXCR on the 5' RACE reads and lists one entry per CDR3 protein. The repertoire holds nearly 800,000 distinct CDR3 sequences, with approximately 60% as singletons. The material sequenced was blood. These receptors were taken from a middle-aged man in good health.

The V gene is TRBV14, the J gene TRBJ2-7, with TRBD1 identical over 11 bases. The V segment lost 5 bases and the J segment 6 bases; nucleotides outside the gene matches: 3. This CDR3 is built from 13 residues. Germline V gene sequence: CDR1 SGHDN, CDR2 FVKESK. CDR3 in amino acids: CASSRDRGTEQYF. DNA of the CDR3: TGTGCCAGCAGCAGGGACAGGGGGACCGAGCAGTACTTC.

The chain joins TRBV3-1 to TRBJ2-7; either TRBD1 or TRBD2 may fit D (7 bases each). There are 13 residues in the CDR3. Trimming shortened V by 1 base and J by 10 bases, and 14 bases separated the two germline ends. Germline CDR1 LGHDT, CDR2 YNNKEL (reference sequence). Here the CDR3 reads CASSQVREGAQYF. The DNA for the CDR3 is TGTGCCAGCAGCCAAGTAAGGGAGGGGGCTCAGTACTTC.

This rearrangement joins TRBV3-1 to TRBJ2-1; TRBD1 agrees at 9 bases. The CDR3 length is 17 residues. Looked up from germline, CDR1 is LGHDT and CDR2 is YNNKEL (reference sequence). Trimming removed 1 base from V and 6 bases from J; junction bases left unmatched: 10. CDR3 loop: CASSQAGQGLKSNEQFF. The CDR3 DNA is TGTGCCAGCAGCCAAGCCGGACAGGGGCTCAAGAGCAATGAGCAGTTCTTC.

This clonotype has a handful of counts. The chain recombines TRBV18 with TRBJ2-5; maybe TRBD1 (6 bases). Germline assignment: CDR1 KGHSH and CDR2 LQKENI. There are 13 residues in the CDR3. V shed 7 bases and J shed 4 bases, with 13 bases lying between them. The CDR3 DNA follows: TGTGCCAGCTGTCAGACAGGAATAGAGACCCAGTACTTC. It specifies CASCQTGIETQYF.

V and J are TRBV2 and TRBJ2-5, with TRBD2 matching 7 bases. The end of the DNA is better explained by TRBJ2-7, so the J call may be wrong. The germline CDR1 and CDR2 sequences are SNHLY and FYNNEI. The CDR3 contains 12 residues. The CDR3 protein is CASFGGGDEQYF. For the CDR3, the DNA is TGTGCCAGCTTCGGTGGGGGGGACGAGCAGTACTTC.

V is TRBV28 and J is TRBJ2-7; D might be TRBD2 (7 bases). Germline V gives CDR1 MDHEN, CDR2 SYDVKM. Trimming shortened V by 5 bases and J by 1 base, and 15 bases separated the two germline ends. CDR3 length: 15 residues. The CDR3 region has the DNA TGTGCCAGCAGTCCGGCCGGGGGGCGGTCCTACGAGCAGTACTTC. This codes for CASSPAGGRSYEQYF.

V gene TRBV7-9 combines with J gene TRBJ2-4; D is uncertain. The CDR3 extends over 12 amino acids. Trimming shortened V by 3 bases and J by 13 bases, and 13 bases separated the two germline ends. Germline values: CDR1 SEHNR, CDR2 FQNEAQ (reference sequence). CDR3 sequence reads: CASSLGWMEQYF. The CDR3 region has the DNA TGTGCCAGCAGCTTGGGGTGGATGGAGCAGTACTTC. The complete variable domain, with remaining parts taken from reference TRBV7-9 and TRBJ2-4, reads DTGVSQNPRHKITKRGQNVTFRCDPISEHNRLYWYRQTLGQGPEFLTYFQNEAQLEKSRLLSDRFSAERPKGSFSTLEIQRTEQGDSAMYLCASSLGWMEQYFGAGTRLSVL.

The V and J genes are TRBV7-2 and TRBJ2-5; D may be TRBD2 (6 bases). TRBJ2-7 matches the DNA end more closely, so the J call is doubtful. CDR1 and CDR2 (germline): SGHTA, FQGNSA. The length of the CDR3 is 16 residues. CDR3 coding DNA: TGTGCCAGCACCCAGGGTGGCGGCGGGACCACCTACGAGCAGTACTTC. Residues: CASTQGGGGTTYEQYF.

This clonotype was picked up a small number of times. This chain joins TRBV4-1 and TRBJ2-7, with D maybe TRBD2 (5 bases). V shed 2 bases and J shed 4 bases, with 12 bases lying between them. CDR3 length equals 14 residues. Germline-derived CDR1 and CDR2 are MGHRA and YSYEKL. The CDR3 loop reads CASSQRIGGYEQYF. CDR3 sequence (DNA): TGCGCCAGCAGCCAAAGGATCGGAGGATACGAGCAGTACTTC.

This clonotype has a handful of counts. V usage is TRBV2 and J usage is TRBJ2-3; 7 bases are a match to TRBD1. The CDR3 sequence is 15 residues long. J was trimmed by 5 bases and V by 7 bases; bases with no gene match: 12. From germline, CDR1 is SNHLY and CDR2 FYNNEI. DNA for the CDR3: TGTGCCAGCACCGAAACAGGGGCGGTCGGAGATACGCAGTATTTT. Translated: CASTETGAVGDTQYF. Full variable domain (outside the CDR3, taken from reference TRBV2 and TRBJ2-3): EPEVTQTPSHQVTQMGQEVILRCVPISNHLYFYWYRQILGQKVEFLVSFYNNEISEKSEIFDDQFSVERPDGSNFTLKIRSTKLEDSAMYFCASTETGAVGDTQYFGPGTRLTVL.

CDR3 loop: CSANRDRSTDTQYF. The CDR3 region has the DNA TGCAGTGCAAACCGGGACAGGAGCACAGATACGCAGTATTTT. The chain carries TRBV20-1 and TRBJ2-3; 8 nucleotides agree with TRBD1. V was clipped by 6 bases and J by 0 bases; unmatched bases: 5. Germline CDR1 and CDR2: DFQATT and SNEGSKA (reference sequence). This CDR3 is built from 14 residues.

This clonotype was seen a few times. The gene calls are TRBV9 and TRBJ2-3; TRBD2 matches at 8 bases. J was trimmed by 0 bases and V by 3 bases; bases with no gene match: 6. The CDR3 loop spans 16 amino acids. Germline V gene lookup returns CDR1 SGDLS and CDR2 YYNGEE. For the CDR3, the DNA is TGTGCCAGCAGCGAGAAGGCGGGGGGTAGCACAGATACGCAGTATTTT. Residues: CASSEKAGGSTDTQYF. The complete variable domain, with remaining parts taken from reference TRBV9 and TRBJ2-3, reads DSGVTQTPKHLITATGQRVTLRCSPRSGDLSVYWYQQSLDQGLQFLIQYYNGEERAKGNILERFSAQQFPDLHSELNLSSLELGDSALYFCASSEKAGGSTDTQYFGPGTRLTVL.

The V gene is TRBV24-1, the J gene TRBJ2-3; 11 nucleotides match TRBD1. V was clipped by 5 bases and J by 1 base; unmatched bases: 7. This CDR3 comprises 17 residues. The germline V gene has CDR1 KGHDR and CDR2 SFDVKD. The CDR3 sequence is CATSGDLGQGGTDTQYF. The DNA for the CDR3 is TGTGCCACCAGTGGAGACTTGGGACAGGGGGGCACAGATACGCAGTATTTT.

The chain uses TRBV20-1 and TRBJ2-1; D possibly uses TRBD1 or TRBD2 (5 bases each). The germline CDR1 and CDR2 sequences are DFQATT and SNEGSKA (reference sequence). The CDR3 is made up of 14 amino acids. V lost 5 bases and J 6 bases, leaving 17 bases between the germline ends. This chain's CDR3 is CSAAGAVYRNEQFF. In DNA form, the CDR3 reads TGCAGTGCTGCCGGGGCGGTATATCGCAATGAGCAGTTCTTC.